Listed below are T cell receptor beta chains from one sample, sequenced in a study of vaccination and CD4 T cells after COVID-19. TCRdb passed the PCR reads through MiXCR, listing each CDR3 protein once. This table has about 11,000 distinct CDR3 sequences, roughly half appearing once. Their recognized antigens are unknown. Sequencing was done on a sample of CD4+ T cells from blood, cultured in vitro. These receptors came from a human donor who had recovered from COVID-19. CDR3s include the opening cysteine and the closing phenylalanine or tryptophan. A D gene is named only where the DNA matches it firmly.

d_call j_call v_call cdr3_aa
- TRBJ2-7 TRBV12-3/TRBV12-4 CASSSGMSEQYF
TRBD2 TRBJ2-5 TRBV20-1 CSARGIGGRETQYF
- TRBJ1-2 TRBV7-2 CASSLGRNYGYTF
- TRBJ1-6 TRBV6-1 CASHRQDYNSPLHF
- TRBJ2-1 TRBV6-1 CASSHIPDPDNEQFF
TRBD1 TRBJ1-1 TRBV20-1 CSPGQGSNTEAFF
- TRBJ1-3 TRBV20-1 CSARVPSGLPSGNTIYF
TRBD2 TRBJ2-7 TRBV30 CAWSVLAGVEQYF
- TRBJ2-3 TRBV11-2 CASSLVRDFSRTDTQYF
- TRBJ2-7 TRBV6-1 CASGSLTNLYEQYF
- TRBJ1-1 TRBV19 CASSRQRNTEAFF
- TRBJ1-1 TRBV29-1 CSVGAMEAFF
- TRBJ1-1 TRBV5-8 CASSLVPSGAGEAMNTEAFF
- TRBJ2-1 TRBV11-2 CASSSTNEQFF
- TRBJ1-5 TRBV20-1 CSARDLRGMGNQPQHF
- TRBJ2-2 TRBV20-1 CSASTDTGELFF
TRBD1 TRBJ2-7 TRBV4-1 CASSQGLPDRGRYEQYF